These T cell receptor beta chains were read from a single sample in a study of T cells in localized non-small cell lung cancer. Some clones are missing from TCRdb's copy, which holds only in-frame ones; the method was immunoSEQ multiplex PCR. The sample holds some 2,900 clones, 25% to 30% seen once. The specimen was lung tumor tissue, collected before any cancer treatment. The receptors originated from a male donor at least 60 years old with stage II squamous cell lung carcinoma. Both conserved end residues are trimmed from each CDR3.

J,V,CDR3
TRBJ1-2,TRBV9,ASSVDPEGRGSYGYT
TRBJ2-1,TRBV11-3,ASTVGGRPSYNEQF
TRBJ2-6,TRBV30,AWSVGSPGANVLT
TRBJ2-1,TRBV11-3,ASSLGYGGHNEQF
TRBJ1-2,TRBV11-3,ASSSWGQGYGYT
TRBJ2-1,TRBV11-3,ASSFSSGQGTIRSYNEQF
TRBJ2-3,TRBV9,ASSGDYTDTQY
TRBJ2-1,TRBV7-7,ASSSGTRTLAEF
TRBJ2-1,TRBV11-3,ASSPPGTSGSNEQF
TRBJ1-1,TRBV19,ASSSQGKWDTEAF
TRBJ1-3,TRBV11-3,ASSLVAFSGNTIY
TRBJ2-6,TRBV14,ASSRHLQGGGANVLT
TRBJ1-5,TRBV19,ASSIAPTVYSNQPQH
TRBJ2-1,TRBV6-8,AISATSGRAVHEQF
TRBJ1-3,TRBV29-1,SVDVTGDTIY
TRBJ2-2,TRBV29-1,SVERGTGELF
TRBJ2-1,TRBV6-8,ASRGMGIVRNEQF
TRBJ2-3,TRBV10-3,AISEGGSSGEMQY
TRBJ1-3,TRBV7-1,ASRSPHRYSGNTIY